This T cell receptor beta chain was captured by sequencing in a study of blood T cell repertoires in COVID-19. Study background: Collection of acute and convalescent COVID-19 samples took place in the United States, Italy and Spain. From T cells, B-cell-depleted T cells, or PBMCs came the material, which was cDNA or gDNA.

CDR1 and CDR2 (germline): SGHDN, FVKESK. After removal of 4 bases from V and 9 bases from J, the junction contained 2 bases not matched to a gene. There are 13 residues in the CDR3. Original processing methods: By means of reference gene primer amplification, nucleated cell counts were estimated. Libraries were prepared by immunoSEQ multiplex PCR; TCRdb keeps only in-frame clonotypes and omits some of them. V and J calls and clone size are those listed in that table; D and trimming were worked out from the DNA. The sample lists fewer than 300,000 clones; approximately 86% were seen once. This chain connects TRBV14 to TRBJ1-6; 8 nucleotides agree with TRBD1. The TCR originated in a man aged 35-49 years who had recovered from COVID-19. Sequenced: peripheral blood. Written as DNA, the CDR3 is TGTGCCAGCAGCCCCACAGGGGGTTCACCCCTCCACTTT. As protein: CASSPTGGSPLHF.